The entry below gives a single T cell receptor beta chain sequence along with its context. At the DNA level, this CDR3 is encoded by other sequences in the same sample as well. The record originates from a study of shared clonotypes between healthy human individuals. Generated by immunoSEQ multiplex PCR, the TCRdb table keeps only in-frame clones and is missing some. Here the sample spans some 2.4 million clones, under 95% being singletons. CDR1 and CDR2 from the germline V gene are SGHAT and FQNNGV. CDR3 size: 12 residues. J gave up 4 bases and V 5 bases, and 1 base lay outside the gene matches. The chain couples TRBV11-2 to TRBJ2-7, with TRBD1 identical over 8 bases. The TCR sequence derives from a man aged 18 to 35 in good health. Some clones in this sample may be carry-over from other donors' samples. The source material was naive CD4+ T cells from PBMCs. Stated subset: CD45RA+ positively selected. The CDR3 sequence is CASSRQGYEQYF. The CDR3 DNA is TGTGCCAGCAGCAGACAGGGGTACGAGCAGTACTTC.